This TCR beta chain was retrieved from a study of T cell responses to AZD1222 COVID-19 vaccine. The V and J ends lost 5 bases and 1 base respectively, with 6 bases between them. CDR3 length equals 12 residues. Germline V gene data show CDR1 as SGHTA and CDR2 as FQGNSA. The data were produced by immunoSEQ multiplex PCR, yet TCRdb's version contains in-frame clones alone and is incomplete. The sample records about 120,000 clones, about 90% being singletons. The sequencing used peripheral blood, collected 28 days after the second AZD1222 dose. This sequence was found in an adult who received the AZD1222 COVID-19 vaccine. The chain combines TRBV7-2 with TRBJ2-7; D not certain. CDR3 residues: CASSDWSYEQYF. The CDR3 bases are TGTGCCAGCAGCGACTGGTCCTACGAGCAGTACTTC.